The 13 T cell receptor beta chains given below trace back to one sample, sequenced in a study of identical twins (dated by TCRdb to about 2016). Libraries came from 5' RACE. Instrument used: Illumina HiSeq 2000. TCRdb reprocessed the public reads (quality trimming at Q25 with fastp, clone calling with MiXCR) and kept in-frame beta chains. Entries are consolidated by CDR3 protein sequence, retaining the most common genes and DNA. Counted in this sample were 1.5 million to 2 million distinct CDR3 sequences; about 32% of them appeared once. The ten most abundant clones make up around 0.25% of the sample. The sample consisted of cord blood. The receptor source for this set is a newborn girl in good health.

This clonotype was detected a few times. This chain joins TRBV13 and TRBJ2-4, with 15 bases lining up with TRBD2. The V and J ends lost 3 bases and 5 bases, in that order; junction bases with no gene match: 5. CDR3 length equals 17 residues. Germline CDR1 reads PRHDT; CDR2 reads FYEKMQ (reference sequence). The CDR3 coding sequence is TGTGCCAGCAGCTTCCTCTGGACTAGCGGGGGGGAAAACATTCAGTACTTC. Protein: CASSFLWTSGGENIQYF. Filled out from reference TRBV13 and TRBJ2-4, the complete variable domain reads AAGVIQSPRHLIKEKRETATLKCYPIPRHDTVYWYQQGPGQDPQFLISFYEKMQSDKGSIPDRFSAQQFSDYHSELNMSSLELGDSALYFCASSFLWTSGGENIQYFGAGTRLSVL.

This clonotype was counted only a few times. CDR3 nucleotides: TGCAGCGTTACCCGTATTAGCGGATACAATGAGCAGTTCTTC. The encoded protein is CSVTRISGYNEQFF. The V and J genes are TRBV29-1 and TRBJ2-1; D might be TRBD2 (6 bases). Per germline, CDR1 SQVTM and CDR2 ANQGSEA. The V gene lost 5 bases and the J gene lost 4 bases, with 15 bases spanning the gap. The CDR3 length is 14 residues.

The rearrangement uses TRBV15 and TRBJ2-2; no clear D. The CDR3 runs to 14 residues. V lost 1 base, J lost 2 bases, and 5 bases lay in between. CDR1 and CDR2 (germline): LNHNV, YYDKDF (reference sequence). This chain's CDR3 is CATSRVSNTGELFF. CDR3 bases: TGTGCCACCAGCAGAGTCAGTAACACCGGGGAGCTGTTTTTT.

Concerning this clonotype: A read error may produce the germline difference seen at one junction end. The CDR3 DNA follows: TGTGCCGGCAGCGGGAGCAATCAGCCCCAGCATTTT. Translating gives CAGSGSNQPQHF. This sequence joins TRBV7-2 and TRBJ1-5; the D is unclear. Per the germline V gene, CDR1 is SGHTA and CDR2 is FQGNSA. The CDR3 runs to 12 residues.

The chain is built from TRBV20-1 and TRBJ2-6; no clear D gene. The CDR3 consists of 15 residues. V was clipped by 5 bases and J by 0 bases, with 11 bases between them. Looked up from germline, CDR1 is DFQATT and CDR2 is SNEGSKA (reference sequence). This chain's CDR3 is CSALSVSSGANVLTF. CDR3 bases: TGCAGTGCTCTAAGCGTTAGCTCTGGGGCCAACGTCCTGACTTTC.

The gene calls are TRBV20-1 and TRBJ2-1; D uncertain. The tail of the sequence fits TRBJ2-7 better, so the J call may be wrong. The germline gives CDR1 DFQATT, CDR2 SNEGSKA (reference sequence). The CDR3 has 16 amino acids. As DNA, the CDR3 is TGCAGTGCTAGAGGGCTAGGCCCAAGCTCCTACAATGAGCAGTACTTC. It specifies CSARGLGPSSYNEQYF.

The V gene is TRBV2, the J gene TRBJ2-5; TRBD1 might be the D (6 bases). Germline V lookup: CDR1 SNHLY, CDR2 FYNNEI. V lost 6 bases to trimming and J lost 2 bases, with 16 bases between them. The length of the CDR3 is 15 residues. The CDR3, as DNA: TGTGCCAGCAGGTCCTCTCCCGGGACACAAGAGACCCAGTACTTC. This translates into CASRSSPGTQETQYF.

J is TRBJ2-2 and V is TRBV20-1; possible D gene TRBD2, 6 bases. The germline V gene has CDR1 DFQATT and CDR2 SNEGSKA (reference sequence). This CDR3 is 13 amino acids long. V shed 6 bases and J shed 9 bases, with 17 bases lying between them. This CDR3 reads CSAIADLRRELFF. DNA for the CDR3: TGCAGTGCCATAGCGGATCTAAGGAGGGAGCTGTTTTTT.

This clonotype was detected a few times. V is TRBV3-1 and J is TRBJ2-3, with D perhaps TRBD2 (5 bases). The ends were cut back, 4 bases at V and 7 bases at J, with 15 bases in the middle. Germline assignment: CDR1 LGHDT and CDR2 YNNKEL (reference sequence). The CDR3 length is 14 residues. CDR3: CASSLTQTRNTQYF. CDR3 nucleotides: TGTGCCAGCAGCCTGACCCAAACTAGGAATACGCAGTATTTT.

There are many counts of this clonotype. The J gene is TRBJ1-2, the V gene TRBV2, with 7 positions matching TRBD1. The V and J ends lost 4 bases and 1 base, in that order; junction bases with no gene match: 6. The CDR3 runs to 15 residues. From germline, CDR1 is SNHLY and CDR2 FYNNEI. DNA of the CDR3: TGTGCCAGCAGTGCCCGACAGGGTCTTAACTATGGCTACACCTTC. Amino acid sequence: CASSARQGLNYGYTF.

J is TRBJ1-1 and V is TRBV12-3 or TRBV12-4, with a weak D call TRBD1 (6 bases). Trimming left V 3 bases short and J 0 bases short, with 14 bases between. This CDR3 region has 16 residues. CDR3 region: CASSFPPDSMNTEAFF. As DNA, the CDR3 is TGTGCCAGCAGTTTCCCCCCGGACAGCATGAACACTGAAGCTTTCTTT.

The gene calls are TRBV11-2 and TRBJ1-2; D uncertain. Germline lookup yields CDR1 SGHAT and CDR2 FQNNGV. Trimming took 4 bases from V and 9 from J, leaving 12 bases between them. This CDR3 has 12 residues. DNA for the CDR3: TGTGCCAGCAGCTCCCGTGGTGTTCGCTACACCTTC. This codes for CASSSRGVRYTF.

This clonotype appeared a few times. V usage is TRBV20-1 and J usage is TRBJ2-1; 8 nucleotides align to TRBD2. Germline CDR1 is DFQATT and CDR2 is SNEGSKA (reference sequence). The V and J ends lost 6 bases and 7 bases, in that order; junction bases with no gene match: 8. The CDR3 spans 13 residues. CDR3 amino acids: CSAHGLAWNEQFF. The DNA of the CDR3 is TGCAGTGCCCACGGACTAGCTTGGAATGAGCAGTTCTTC.